Here is one T cell receptor beta chain with its context. Its antigen remains unidentified. The record originates from a study of OX40 agonist ivuxolimab in advanced cancers. Across the whole study: It was ivuxolimab, an agonistic anti-OX40 (CD134) antibody, that patients were treated with. The study enrolled dose-escalation patients with hepatocellular carcinoma, melanoma, renal cell or head and neck cancer. Study conclusions and caveats: Average numbers of expanded clones were greater in CD8+ T cells than in CD4+.

Germline CDR1 and CDR2: LNHDA and SQIVND (reference sequence). The CDR3 is made up of 15 amino acids. Germline trimming cut 3 bases from V and 3 bases from J; bases unmatched to any gene: 4. The table came from immunoSEQ multiplex PCR; TCRdb's copy has only in-frame clones and leaves some out. This table holds 82,000 or so clones, roughly 90% found once. At cycle 4 day 1, cycle 7 day 1, and baseline, blood was sampled. This specimen was CD4+ or CD8+ T cells sorted from blood, taken in a trial of the OX40 agonist ivuxolimab. The chain combines TRBV19 with TRBJ1-5, with 8 bases lining up with TRBD1. The source is an adult with an advanced solid tumor such as melanoma, head and neck, liver or kidney cancer. In DNA form, the CDR3 reads TGTGCCAGTAGTATGGGACAGGCGAACAATCAGCCCCAGCATTTT. Residues: CASSMGQANNQPQHF. The whole variable domain, remainder taken from reference TRBV19 and TRBJ1-5, is DGGITQSPKYLFRKEGQNVTLSCEQNLNHDAMYWYRQDPGQGLRLIYYSQIVNDFQKGDIAEGYSVSREKKESFPLTVTSAQKNPTAFYLCASSMGQANNQPQHFGDGTRLSIL.